This T cell receptor beta chain derives from a study of identical twins. Broader study findings: Part of the zero-insertion signal could reflect confounding by invariant MAIT and iNKT cells. The study based its conclusions on cross-sectional statistical analysis and did not follow the same donors. Compared with models, monozygotic twins showed more out-of-frame TCR alpha sharing.

The ends lost 4 bases at V and 5 bases at J; junction bases unmatched: 5. This CDR3 has 15 amino acids. Germline V gene lookup returns CDR1 MGHDK and CDR2 SYGVNS. This clonotype came up a few times. Antigen unknown. TCRdb processed the 5' RACE reads anew with MiXCR; each CDR3 protein has one entry. The data show 1.5 million or so distinct CDR3 sequences, more than 30% seen once. The source is a newborn girl in good health. The sample consisted of cord blood. The chain has TRBV25-1 and TRBJ2-1; 10 bases are shared with TRBD2. The CDR3 DNA is TGTGCCAGCAGTGGAAGCGGGAGGGCCAACAATGAGCAGTTCTTC. Its translation: CASSGSGRANNEQFF. The entire variable domain, with the rest obtained from reference TRBV25-1 and TRBJ2-1, is as follows: EADIYQTPRYLVIGTGKKITLECSQTMGHDKMYWYQQDPGMELHLIHYSYGVNSTEKGDLSSESTVSRIRTEHFPLTLESARPSHTSQYLCASSGSGRANNEQFFGPGTRLTVL.